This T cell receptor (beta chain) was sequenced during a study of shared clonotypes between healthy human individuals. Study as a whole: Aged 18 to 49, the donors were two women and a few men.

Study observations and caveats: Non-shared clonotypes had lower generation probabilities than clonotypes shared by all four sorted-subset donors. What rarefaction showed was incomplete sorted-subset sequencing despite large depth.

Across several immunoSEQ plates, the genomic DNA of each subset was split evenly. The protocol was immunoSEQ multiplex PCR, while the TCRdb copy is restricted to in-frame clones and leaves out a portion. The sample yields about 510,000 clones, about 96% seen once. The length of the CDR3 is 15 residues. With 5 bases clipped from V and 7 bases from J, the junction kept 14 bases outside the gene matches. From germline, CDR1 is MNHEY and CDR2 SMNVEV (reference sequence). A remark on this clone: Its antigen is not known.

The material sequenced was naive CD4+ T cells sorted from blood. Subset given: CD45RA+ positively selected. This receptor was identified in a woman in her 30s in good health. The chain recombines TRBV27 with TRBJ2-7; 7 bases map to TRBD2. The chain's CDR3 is CASSPLPGLKAEQYF. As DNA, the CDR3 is TGTGCCAGCAGTCCTCTTCCGGGACTAAAAGCGGAGCAGTACTTC.